The clone carrying this T cell receptor (beta chain) was detected ten times or more. Researchers took RNA transcripts and amplified the TCR beta CDR3 regions from them. Researchers ran a first-round RT-PCR on the TCR CDR3 using the HTBI primer set. MiXCR, applied by TCRdb to the multiplex PCR reads, yields one record per CDR3 protein. The table has about 510,000 distinct CDR3 sequences, 14% seen once; the top ten hold more than 11%. Uncontrolled infection, other autoimmune disease, pregnancy or lactation barred patients from enrollment. It was over 9.5 ml of fresh peripheral blood that supplied the PBMCs. This CDR3 has 15 residues. J gave up 0 bases and V 5 bases, and 4 bases lay outside the gene matches. Germline lookup yields CDR1 MDHEN and CDR2 SYDVKM. The data belong to a study of T cells in Graves' hyperthyroidism and ophthalmopathy.

The sequence derives from a woman between 35 and 50 years old with Graves' hyperthyroidism. This chain links TRBV28 with TRBJ2-1, with TRBD2 matching 7 bases. Sequenced: blood. The CDR3 coding sequence is TGTGCCAGCAGTAGCGGGGCGAGCTCCTACAATGAGCAGTTCTTC. As protein: CASSSGASSYNEQFF. The entire variable domain, with the rest obtained from reference TRBV28 and TRBJ2-1, is as follows: DVKVTQSSRYLVKRTGEKVFLECVQDMDHENMFWYRQDPGLGLRLIYFSYDVKMKEKGDIPEGYSVSREKKERFSLILESASTNQTSMYLCASSSGASSYNEQFFGPGTRLTVL.